The following is a TCR beta chain sequence with its context. TCRdb reworked the 5' RACE reads into one entry per CDR3 protein, no DNA. The specimen's table records about 380,000 distinct CDR3 sequences. The data are from a study of T cells expressing NK-cell markers. Study background: In the group of eight sequenced donors, seven were HCMV-seropositive and one was seronegative.

Germline assignment: CDR1 SGHTA and CDR2 FQGTGA. The CDR3 spans 15 residues. The chain combines TRBV7-3 with TRBJ2-5; TCRdb reports TRBD1, a call that lacks DNA to check it against. Sequenced sample: blood T cells: a sorted CD56 or NKG2C T cell subset, CD4+ or CD8+ T cells, or bulk PBMC T cells (not recorded which). This sequence originates from a man aged 18-69 years in good health. Here the CDR3 reads CASSSRGALGETQYF.